Shown below are 14 T cell receptor beta chains from a single sample sequenced in a study of blood T cell repertoires in COVID-19. This table comes from immunoSEQ multiplex PCR, and its TCRdb copy is limited to in-frame clones, with some not included. Found here are approximately 130,000 clones, around 87% of them singletons; the top ten hold around 30%. Sequenced sample: peripheral blood. These receptors were collected from a man in his sixties or seventies with active or convalescent COVID-19.

V usage is TRBV19 and J usage is TRBJ2-2; 10 bases line up with TRBD2. The germline gives CDR1 LNHDA, CDR2 SQIVND (reference sequence). The trim removed 1 base at V and 6 bases at J, leaving 8 bases unmatched. The CDR3 runs 17 residues. CDR3 coding DNA: TGTGCCAGTAGTATAGGGACTAGCGGACGATGGGCCGGGGAGCTGTTTTTT. This codes for CASSIGTSGRWAGELFF.

V usage is TRBV20-1 and J usage is TRBJ1-1; 10 bases align to TRBD1. Germline lookup yields CDR1 DFQATT and CDR2 SNEGSKA (reference sequence). Germline trimming cut 6 bases from V and 4 bases from J; bases unmatched to any gene: 11. CDR3 length: 15 amino acids. The CDR3 DNA sequence: TGCAGTGCAAGTGGACAGGGGGTTTCGAGCACTGAAGCTTTCTTT. It yields the protein CSASGQGVSSTEAFF.

V is TRBV3-1 (or the pseudogene TRBV3-2) and J is TRBJ1-3, with 7 positions matching TRBD1. Trimming took 2 bases from V and 4 from J; bases not matched to a gene: 5. Per germline, CDR1 LGHDT and CDR2 YNNKEL (reference sequence). The CDR3 has 15 residues. CDR3 sequence: CASSQRGGEGNTIYF. For the CDR3, the DNA is TGTGCCAGCAGCCAAAGAGGGGGCGAGGGAAACACCATATATTTT.

This clone appeared a single time. This chain links TRBV30 with TRBJ1-3; 7 bases are a match to TRBD1. Unmatched junction bases numbered 1, after V lost 0 bases and J lost 2 bases. Germline values: CDR1 GTSNPN, CDR2 SVGIG (reference sequence). This CDR3 has 14 residues. The CDR3 reads CAWSVQGAGNTIYF. In DNA, the CDR3 is TGTGCCTGGAGTGTGCAGGGGGCTGGAAACACCATATATTTT.

This chain connects TRBV9 to TRBJ2-1, with D hard to call. V was cut by 4 bases and J by 1 base, with 12 bases left in between. CDR1 is SGDLS, CDR2 YYNGEE, per germline. There are 15 residues in the CDR3. CDR3 DNA: TGTGCCAGCAGCCAGCGCCCGGGTTCCTACAATGAGCAGTTCTTC. Its protein is CASSQRPGSYNEQFF.

This clone has just one count. The V call is TRBV2, the J call TRBJ2-2, with TRBD1 matching over 7 bases. This CDR3 contains 14 residues. Germline CDR1 SNHLY, CDR2 FYNNEI. J was trimmed by 6 bases and V by 3 bases; bases with no gene match: 4. The CDR3 spells CASSERQGSGELFF. The CDR3, as DNA: TGTGCCAGCAGTGAGCGACAGGGCTCCGGGGAGCTGTTTTTT.

The rearrangement links TRBV19 to TRBJ2-2, with TRBD1 matching over 9 bases. This CDR3 is 15 amino acids long. J lost 0 bases, V lost 6 bases, and 2 bases had no gene match. Germline lookup yields CDR1 LNHDA and CDR2 SQIVND (reference sequence). CDR3 sequence (DNA): TGTGCCAGTAGGGGGACAGGGACGAACACCGGGGAGCTGTTTTTT. Translating it yields CASRGTGTNTGELFF.

The rearrangement uses TRBV7-9 and TRBJ2-3, with D possibly being TRBD1 (5 bases). Germline values: CDR1 SEHNR, CDR2 FQNEAQ (reference sequence). There are 14 residues in the CDR3. Trimming shortened V by 3 bases and J by 0 bases, and 7 bases separated the two germline ends. This CDR3 is CASSLPGSTDTQYF. The CDR3 coding sequence is TGTGCCAGCAGCTTGCCAGGGAGCACAGATACGCAGTATTTT.

The V gene is TRBV18, the J gene TRBJ2-1; no clear D. The CDR3 consists of 15 residues. V lost 3 bases to trimming and J lost 3 bases, with 12 bases between them. In germline, CDR1 is KGHSH, CDR2 LQKENI. This CDR3 reads CASSPPTGYYNEQFF. Here the CDR3 DNA reads TGTGCCAGCTCACCGCCGACTGGGTACTACAATGAGCAGTTCTTC.

The chain combines TRBV7-2 with TRBJ2-7, with D possibly matching TRBD2 (6 bases). The CDR3 has 16 amino acids. Germline V gene sequence: CDR1 SGHTA, CDR2 FQGNSA. V lost 6 bases, J lost 0 bases, and 18 bases lay in between. This chain's CDR3 is CASSKDWDFYSYEQYF. Here the CDR3 DNA reads TGTGCCAGCAGTAAGGACTGGGACTTCTACTCCTACGAGCAGTACTTC. Drawing the rest from reference TRBV7-2 and TRBJ2-7, the complete variable domain is GAGVSQSPSNKVTEKGKDVELRCDPISGHTALYWYRQSLGQGLEFLIYFQGNSAPDKSGLPSDRFSAERTGGSVSTLTIQRTQQEDSAVYLCASSKDWDFYSYEQYFGPGTRLTVT.

The chain joins TRBV7-2 to TRBJ1-6; TRBD1 matches 7 bases. After removal of 1 base from V and 7 bases from J, the junction contained 7 bases not matched to a gene. The germline V gene encodes CDR1 SGHTA and CDR2 FQGNSA. This CDR3 has 16 residues. Here the CDR3 reads CASSLGDREGNSPLHF. The CDR3 nucleotides are TGTGCCAGCAGCTTAGGTGACAGGGAAGGGAATTCACCCCTCCACTTT.

V gene TRBV30 combines with J gene TRBJ2-2; 11 nucleotides line up with TRBD2. Germline loops: CDR1 GTSNPN, CDR2 SVGIG (reference sequence). CDR3 length equals 16 residues. With V trimmed by 1 base and J by 5 bases, 6 bases remained unmatched. The CDR3 DNA reads TGTGCCTGGAGTGGTAGCGGGAGGGCCTGTACCGGGGAGCTGTTTTTT. Translating gives CAWSGSGRACTGELFF.

The chain uses TRBV7-8 and TRBJ1-1, with a weak D call TRBD1 (5 bases). CDR1 SGHVS and CDR2 FQNEAQ come from the germline V gene. With 5 bases removed from V and 1 base from J, the gap between germline ends came to 11 bases. The CDR3 has 14 amino acids. This CDR3 reads CASSIQTENTEAFF. CDR3 DNA: TGTGCCAGCAGCATCCAGACAGAGAACACTGAAGCTTTCTTT.

J is TRBJ2-5 and V is TRBV27; perhaps TRBD2 as D (5 bases). Germline V gene sequence: CDR1 MNHEY, CDR2 SMNVEV (reference sequence). The CDR3 is 15 residues long. V lost 2 bases to trimming and J lost 0 bases, with 10 bases between them. CDR3 coding DNA: TGTGCCAGCAGTTTAAGCGAGGGTTACCAAGAGACCCAGTACTTC. Its protein is CASSLSEGYQETQYF.